This T cell receptor beta chain comes out of a study of shared clonotypes between healthy human individuals. Study conclusions and caveats: Against clonotypes common to all four donors, non-shared ones had lower generation probabilities. Memory subsets generally showed lower estimated richness than naive subsets.

To note about this clone: Its matching antigen is unknown.

The CDR3 spans 18 residues. V was pared by 4 bases and J by 2 bases, with 9 bases of the junction left unmatched. Germline CDR1 is SGHRS and CDR2 is YFSETQ. In the authors' methods: Owing to the provision of junction-only sequences devoid of quality scores by immunoSEQ, filtering differed. Repertoires were generated with immunoSEQ multiplex PCR, while TCRdb's copy carries only in-frame clones and drops some. The V and J calls and the clone size are those of that table, but D and trimming were determined from the DNA. The sample has 1.4 million or so clones; 98% are singletons. This sequence joins TRBV5-1 and TRBJ2-3, with TRBD2 identical over 14 bases. This TCR was recovered from a man aged 30 to 45 in good health. Source material: naive CD4+ T cells sorted from blood. Subset indicated: CD45RA+ positively selected. DNA for the CDR3: TGCGCCAGCAGCGGCGGACTAGCGGGAGGCCGCCCCACAGATACGCAGTATTTT. Protein product: CASSGGLAGGRPTDTQYF.